The T cell receptor beta chain described here comes from a study of blood T cells in healthy people across ages. About the study: Capture via template switching afforded approximately one barcoded beta molecule per two T cells.

The authors ran a second PCR of about 6 to 12 cycles using a sample-barcoded 5' primer and a J-beta primer mix. Every molecule of cDNA carried a tag from a template-switch adaptor with 12 random nucleotides. TCRdb ran MiXCR on the 5' RACE reads and lists one entry per CDR3 protein. The data show some 1.5 million distinct CDR3 sequences, about 45% seen once. The CDR3 runs 15 residues. V trimming: 6 bases; J trimming: 1 base; junction bases outside the gene matches: 7. Germline-derived CDR1 and CDR2 are MNHEY and SVGAGI. With each sample, at least 5 micrograms of total RNA were extracted. Material: blood. The chain recombines TRBV6-5 with TRBJ1-1; 8 bases agree with TRBD1. The sequence came from a woman under 30 in good health. The CDR3: CASRTDRATNTEAFF. CDR3 bases: TGTGCCAGCAGAACGGACAGGGCCACGAACACTGAAGCTTTCTTT.